Given below is one T cell receptor (beta chain) in context. These data come from a study of cytomegalovirus exposure and HLA in healthy donors. The study ran its PCR with 60 Vbeta and 13 Jbeta primers. Repertoires were generated with immunoSEQ multiplex PCR, while TCRdb's copy carries only in-frame clones and drops some. The sample yields over 150,000 clones, around 83% seen once. The V and J ends lost 4 bases and 6 bases respectively, with 15 bases between them. There are 14 residues in the CDR3. Germline loops: CDR1 SGHTA, CDR2 FQGNSA. The sequencing sample was made of PBMCs. The clonotype comes from a woman between 50 and 59 years old in good health and CMV-seropositive. The chain combines TRBV7-2 with TRBJ1-1; D is unresolved. The CDR3 nucleotides read TGTGCCAGCAGCTACACAGCCGCAAGAGCTGAAGCTTTCTTT. Translating gives CASSYTAARAEAFF.